Presented here are 27 T cell receptor beta chains from one specimen sequenced in a study of CXCR3-negative and CXCR3-positive naive CD8 T cells (dated by TCRdb to the late 2010s). The antigens of these receptors remain unknown. The instrument was a NextSeq 550. The Human TCR Profiling Kit (MiLaboratory) was used to make UMI-labeled 5' RACE TRB cDNA libraries. The reads were reprocessed in TCRdb, with one entry per CDR3 protein sequence and no accompanying DNA. The sample table includes 50,000 or so distinct CDR3 sequences. The ten largest clones take up 0.55% to 0.6% of the sample. On the study overall, not on this receptor specifically: TRB CDR3s from CXCR3-positive naive cells showed higher hydrophobicity (lower Kidera factor 4), lower energy, and higher strength and volume indices than CXCR3-negative naive cells.

The sequenced sample consisted of naive CXCR3+ CD8+ T cells from blood. The cell subset or site label corresponds to: CD45RO-CCR7+CD27+CD95- naive CD8+ T cells expressing CXCR3 (TNR3+). The receptors shown here come from a human donor in good health. Some clones in this sample may be carry-over from other donors' samples.

J is TRBJ2-1 and V is TRBV10-3; TCRdb gives TRBD2 as the D gene, but with no DNA this cannot be confirmed. In germline, CDR1 is ENHRY, CDR2 SYGVKD. The CDR3 runs 15 residues. CDR3 loop: CAISESVASSYEQFF.

V gene TRBV25-1 combines with J gene TRBJ1-1; TCRdb's D gene call, TRBD1, goes unchecked for lack of DNA. The germline V gene encodes CDR1 MGHDK and CDR2 SYGVNS. The CDR3 is made up of 14 amino acids. CDR3 residues: CASSEVSVGTEAFF.

This chain connects TRBV12-5 to TRBJ2-1; as DNA is missing, the TRBD2 call by TCRdb cannot be tested. The CDR3 is 16 amino acids. Germline V gene sequence: CDR1 LGHNT, CDR2 FRNRAP. CDR3: CASGLARGGLRNEQFF.

This chain joins TRBV14 and TRBJ2-7; TCRdb's assignment of TRBD1 cannot be checked, as there is no DNA. CDR3 length equals 15 residues. CDR1 and CDR2 (germline): SGHDN, FVKESK. This CDR3 is CASSQTTGTFHEQYF. The whole variable domain, filled in from reference TRBV14 and TRBJ2-7, reads EAGVTQFPSHSVIEKGQTVTLRCDPISGHDNLYWYRRVMGKEIKFLLHFVKESKQDESGMPNNRFLAERTGGTYSTLKVQPAELEDSGVYFCASSQTTGTFHEQYFGPGTRLTVT.

The CDR3 is CAIRRLADQETQYF. The chain recombines TRBV6-1 with TRBJ2-5; TCRdb outputs TRBD2, but without DNA this stays unchecked. The CDR3 is made up of 14 amino acids. Germline CDR1 MNHNS, CDR2 SASEGT.

The rearrangement links TRBV3-1 to TRBJ2-5. Germline CDR1 LGHDT, CDR2 YNNKEL (reference sequence). This CDR3 is built from 16 residues. CDR3 protein: CASSQESRLPQETQYF.

The chain couples TRBV4-3 to TRBJ2-7; the D gene TCRdb calls, TRBD1, cannot be checked with no DNA. This CDR3 is 16 amino acids long. The germline V gene has CDR1 LGHNA and CDR2 YSLEER. The CDR3 reads CASSQDRAGPSYEQYF.

The genes are TRBV10-3 and TRBJ2-1; as DNA is missing, the TRBD1 call by TCRdb cannot be tested. The germline V gene encodes CDR1 ENHRY and CDR2 SYGVKD. This CDR3 is built from 16 residues. CDR3 region: CAISEPGQTPHNEQFF.

This sequence joins TRBV13 and TRBJ2-7; there is no DNA to check the TCRdb D call of TRBD2. The CDR3 is made up of 16 amino acids. Germline values: CDR1 PRHDT, CDR2 FYEKMQ (reference sequence). The CDR3 is CASSLGVGRAAYEQYF. Together with reference TRBV13 and TRBJ2-7, the CDR3 gives the full variable domain: AAGVIQSPRHLIKEKRETATLKCYPIPRHDTVYWYQQGPGQDPQFLISFYEKMQSDKGSIPDRFSAQQFSDYHSELNMSSLELGDSALYFCASSLGVGRAAYEQYFGPGTRLTVT.

The chain employs TRBV19 and TRBJ2-7; TCRdb returns TRBD1, unconfirmable since there is no DNA. This CDR3 is 13 amino acids long. Per the germline V gene, CDR1 is LNHDA and CDR2 is SQIVND (reference sequence). The CDR3 spells CASKPRGPYEQYF.

V and J are TRBV6-2 or TRBV6-3 and TRBJ2-7; TCRdb's D call, TRBD1, is unchecked because there is no DNA. The CDR3 is made up of 15 amino acids. The germline V gene has CDR1 MNHEY and CDR2 SVGEGT. The CDR3 protein is CASSWDRQGTYEQYF.

This chain links TRBV20-1 with TRBJ2-1; TCRdb picks TRBD2, but there is no DNA to check that call. Looked up from germline, CDR1 is DFQATT and CDR2 is SNEGSKA (reference sequence). There are 18 residues in the CDR3. The CDR3: CSARDHYSGTSSYNEQFF.

CDR3 sequence: CASSLNDRPYEQYF. The chain employs TRBV13 and TRBJ2-7. CDR3 length: 14 amino acids. Germline values: CDR1 PRHDT, CDR2 FYEKMQ (reference sequence).

The V and J genes are TRBV29-1 and TRBJ2-7; TCRdb indicates TRBD1, and absent DNA this call remains unverified. The germline gives CDR1 SQVTM, CDR2 ANQGSEA. This CDR3 spans 12 amino acids. CDR3 in amino acids: CSVVGQVYEQYF.

The chain has TRBV14 and TRBJ2-7. CDR1 and CDR2 from the germline V gene are SGHDN and FVKESK. The CDR3 sequence is 14 residues long. CDR3 protein: CASSQEWTPYEQYF. Full variable domain (missing parts from reference TRBV14 and TRBJ2-7): EAGVTQFPSHSVIEKGQTVTLRCDPISGHDNLYWYRRVMGKEIKFLLHFVKESKQDESGMPNNRFLAERTGGTYSTLKVQPAELEDSGVYFCASSQEWTPYEQYFGPGTRLTVT.

The gene calls are TRBV13 and TRBJ2-7. The CDR3 contains 15 residues. Germline V gives CDR1 PRHDT, CDR2 FYEKMQ (reference sequence). This CDR3 is CASSFGLAISYEQYF.

The rearrangement joins TRBV4-3 to TRBJ2-7. The CDR3 extends over 17 amino acids. Germline values: CDR1 LGHNA, CDR2 YSLEER. CDR3 amino acids: CASSHTSSETGAHEQYF.

This chain links TRBV7-3 with TRBJ2-3; TCRdb calls TRBD1, which cannot be checked without DNA. CDR1 is SGHTA, CDR2 FQGTGA, per germline. The CDR3 totals 14 residues. The CDR3 spells CASTLGQGGDTQYF. The whole variable domain, remainder taken from reference TRBV7-3 and TRBJ2-3, is GAGVSQTPSNKVTEKGKYVELRCDPISGHTALYWYRQSLGQGPEFLIYFQGTGAADDSGLPNDRFFAVRPEGSVSTLKIQRTERGDSAVYLCASTLGQGGDTQYFGPGTRLTVL.

CDR3 residues: CATSDYQGGLAADTQYF. This chain joins TRBV15 and TRBJ2-3; absent DNA, TCRdb's TRBD1 call cannot be checked. The CDR3 consists of 17 residues. The V gene's germline CDR1 is LNHNV and CDR2 YYDKDF (reference sequence).

The genes are TRBV18 and TRBJ2-1. Germline assignment: CDR1 KGHSH and CDR2 LQKENI. This CDR3 is built from 11 residues. The CDR3 loop is CASSPITEQFF.

The V gene is TRBV9, the J gene TRBJ2-1. CDR3 length: 15 amino acids. Germline lookup yields CDR1 SGDLS and CDR2 YYNGEE. CDR3 amino acids: CASSVLGDSYNEQFF.

CDR3 in amino acids: CASSFLAGGAYNEQFF. The chain links TRBV6-5 to TRBJ2-1; TCRdb reports TRBD2, a call that lacks DNA to check it against. Germline V gene lookup returns CDR1 MNHEY and CDR2 SVGAGI. This CDR3 spans 16 amino acids.

V and J are TRBV6-5 and TRBJ1-2; TCRdb indicates TRBD1, and absent DNA this call remains unverified. This CDR3 region has 12 residues. Germline loops: CDR1 MNHEY, CDR2 SVGAGI. The CDR3 loop reads CASTLGGNGYTF.

This chain uses TRBV20-1 with TRBJ2-3. This CDR3 contains 14 residues. Per the germline V gene, CDR1 is DFQATT and CDR2 is SNEGSKA (reference sequence). The chain's CDR3 is CSARDQSSTDTQYF.

This chain joins TRBV7-9 and TRBJ2-7; TCRdb designates TRBD2, a call that cannot be tested without DNA. CDR1 is SEHNR, CDR2 FQNEAQ, per germline (reference sequence). This CDR3 is built from 15 residues. The CDR3 loop reads CASSLGTSGGDEQYF. The full variable domain, in which reference TRBV7-9 and TRBJ2-7 provide the parts outside the CDR3, is DTGVSQNPRHKITKRGQNVTFRCDPISEHNRLYWYRQTLGQGPEFLTYFQNEAQLEKSRLLSDRFSAERPKGSFSTLEIQRTEQGDSAMYLCASSLGTSGGDEQYFGPGTRLTVT.

The chain uses TRBV27 and TRBJ2-7. This CDR3 has 13 amino acids. CDR1 is MNHEY, CDR2 SMNVEV, per germline (reference sequence). CDR3 residues: CASSLSPYYEQYF.

V is TRBV5-1 and J is TRBJ2-7; TCRdb picks TRBD1, but there is no DNA to check that call. CDR3 length: 16 residues. Germline V gives CDR1 SGHRS, CDR2 YFSETQ. Here the CDR3 reads CASSSGPGRGSYEQYF.